This T cell receptor (beta chain) comes out of a study of blood T cells in healthy people across ages. Points from the study as a whole: More naive CD4+ cells and higher diversity were found in long-lived than in aged donors.

In this sample, this clonotype turned up a few times. Its antigen is as yet unknown. Each individual donor underwent a draw of 8.5 to 10 milliliters of peripheral blood. Primers used in a second PCR of about 7 to 12 cycles were a sample-barcoded 5' primer and a J-beta primer mix. A single record per CDR3 protein comes from TCRdb applying MiXCR to the 5' RACE reads. In the table there are more than 1 million distinct CDR3 sequences, 35% to 55% of which are singletons. The sample comprised blood. The TCR comes from a woman aged 55-75 years in good health.

In nucleotides, the CDR3 is TGTGCCAGCAGCCGGGGGGCAGGCTCCCCTGAAGCTTTCTTT. Encoded protein: CASSRGAGSPEAFF. This chain joins TRBV9 and TRBJ1-1, with D possibly being TRBD1 (6 bases). The CDR3 has 14 residues. V lost 4 bases, J lost 6 bases, and 16 bases lay in between. Germline CDR1 SGDLS, CDR2 YYNGEE. Supplemented by reference TRBV9 and TRBJ1-1, the full variable domain reads DSGVTQTPKHLITATGQRVTLRCSPRSGDLSVYWYQQSLDQGLQFLIQYYNGEERAKGNILERFSAQQFPDLHSELNLSSLELGDSALYFCASSRGAGSPEAFFGQGTRLTVV.